The source of this TCR beta chain is a study of cytomegalovirus exposure and HLA in healthy donors. Study-wide background: In a later analysis, it was reported that the roughly 130 validation repertoires had been produced on the same platform as the 690 or so repertoires belonging to the first cohort.

The donors were part of the validation cohort of 95 to 150 subjects. That cohort was separate from the first cohort, which comprised 666 subjects. The repertoire was sequenced with immunoSEQ multiplex PCR; TCRdb's copy has only in-frame clones and lacks some. The sample lists approximately 150,000 clones, around 87% occurring once. Whole-study findings and limits: Among the CMV-associated chains, three were confirmed in vitro as specific for CMV antigens. The classifier reportedly diagnosed cytomegalovirus status with high specificity and sensitivity.

On this clone itself: Its antigen is unknown.

The sequence came from a man in his late teens or twenties in good health and CMV-seropositive. The sequenced sample consisted of PBMCs.

CDR3 sequence: CSVETSGGYETQYF. The CDR3 DNA sequence: TGCAGCGTTGAAACTAGCGGGGGGTATGAGACCCAGTACTTC. This rearrangement joins TRBV29-1 to TRBJ2-5; 12 bases align to TRBD2. Germline V lookup: CDR1 SQVTM, CDR2 ANQGSEA. This CDR3 has 14 amino acids. The J segment lost 5 bases and the V segment lost 2 bases, leaving 3 bases of the junction unmatched.